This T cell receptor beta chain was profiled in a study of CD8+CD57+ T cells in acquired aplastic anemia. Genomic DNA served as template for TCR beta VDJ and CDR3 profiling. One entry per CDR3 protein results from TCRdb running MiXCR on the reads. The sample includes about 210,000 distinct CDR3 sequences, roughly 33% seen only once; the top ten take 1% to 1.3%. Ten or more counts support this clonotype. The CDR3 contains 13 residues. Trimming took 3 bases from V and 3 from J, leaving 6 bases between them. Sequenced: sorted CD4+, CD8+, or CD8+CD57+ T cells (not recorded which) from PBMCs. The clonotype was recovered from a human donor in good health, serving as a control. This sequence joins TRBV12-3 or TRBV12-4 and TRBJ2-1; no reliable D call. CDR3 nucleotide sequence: TGTGCCAGCAGTTTCTCGAGCTACAATGAGCAGTTCTTC. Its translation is CASSFSSYNEQFF.